The clone carrying this T cell receptor beta chain was counted a few times. Its antigen is currently unknown. The data derive from a study of T-cell reconstitution after alpha-beta-depleted transplantation in children. Study-wide findings and caveats: Surviving thymic progenitors and recipient T cells were the source of high TCRbeta diversity at day 60 in some patients. Most T-cell counts and diversity one year after the transplant came from T cells that were newly produced. Expanded graft clones, several hundred of them, were reportedly the source of alpha-beta T cells about two months after transplant.

Unique molecular identifiers tagged the TCRbeta library. Using its own MiXCR run on the PCR reads, TCRdb lists one record per CDR3 protein. This table holds about 340,000 distinct CDR3 sequences, around 15% found once. Trimming at V came to 0 bases and at J to 4 bases, leaving 3 bases not matched to a gene. The CDR3 has 15 amino acids. Germline-derived CDR1 and CDR2 are SGDLS and YYNGEE. The material sequenced was PBMCs, mostly from graft donor cells, taken 360 days after TCRalphabeta/CD19-depleted stem cell transplant. The chain is built from TRBV9 and TRBJ2-1; 8 nucleotides align to TRBD1. The clonotype comes from a male patient aged 2-10 years who had a stem cell transplant for acute lymphoblastic leukemia, so the T cells may come from the graft donor. The CDR3 spells CASSVGQGIYNEQFF. Here the CDR3 DNA reads TGTGCCAGCAGCGTAGGACAGGGGATTTACAATGAGCAGTTCTTC.